These T cell receptor beta chains were read from a single sample in a study of vaccination and CD4 T cells after COVID-19. TCRdb reprocessed the PCR reads with MiXCR, giving one entry per CDR3 protein. The sample contains thousands of distinct CDR3 sequences, about 28% of which appear only once. Their antigens remain unidentified. The sample comprised CD4+ T cells from blood, cultured in vitro. These receptors were collected from a human donor in good health. Both conserved end residues are part of each CDR3.

V | CDR3
TRBV19 | CASSTDGNYGYTF
TRBV19 | CASRYAGRPGELFF
TRBV24-1 | CATSDPGLAGAQETQYF
TRBV24-1 | CATSDPRPTSGMGNEQFF
TRBV28 | CASSPPGQNNQPQHF
TRBV7-2 | CASSLALGGGAQRRTDTQYF
TRBV18 | CASSPPSQSTIYF
TRBV28 | CASSTEETQYF
TRBV11-2 | CASSPRDRITDTQYF
TRBV27 | CASSNQQGGEQYF
TRBV6-2/TRBV6-3 | CASSYSAGVETQYF
TRBV19 | CASSEGIQEDTEAFF
TRBV28 | CASSLLTPKSGYTF
TRBV6-1 | CASSRETGGAGANVLTF
TRBV6-1 | CANSHGLAGGNEQFF
TRBV28 | CASRDTTGINSPLHF
TRBV15 | CATSRDRGNYDTGELFF
TRBV19 | CASSSRLAGGFYEQYF
TRBV2 | CASTPGLASNEQFF
TRBV24-1 | CASQGDGGNQPQHF
TRBV11-3 | CASSLGDTEAFF
TRBV2 | CASSAQQGAGGELFF
TRBV6-2/TRBV6-3 | CASSYTPGGELFF
TRBV7-2 | CASSLGTSGTLTGELFF
TRBV5-8 | CASSLRGFPTEAFF
TRBV6-5 | CASSFSGSGTDTQYF
TRBV7-2 | CASSLGRPTGELFF
TRBV11-3 | CASSLGDVQPQHF
TRBV7-9 | CAKAASGTRTDTQYF
TRBV7-9 | CASSPGDRGDYGYTF
TRBV7-8 | CASSPWRGVSANTEAFF
TRBV20-1 | CSAGTSGRGDIQYF
TRBV5-1 | CASSDRVGTEAFF
TRBV7-2 | CASSLGAGGKRPLHF
TRBV7-2 | CASSQTGRRQPQHF
TRBV20-1 | CSAGETQYF
TRBV28 | CASSNSYNSPLHF
TRBV18 | CASSQGSDRNQPQHF
TRBV20-1 | CSARDLGETQYF
TRBV20-1 | CSARERPGTVNTEAFF
TRBV5-4 | CASSETGIYEQYF
TRBV28 | CASSLGQGSYNSPLHF
TRBV20-1 | CSAWTGGSEKLFF
TRBV20-1 | CSSKREGRETQYF
TRBV6-2/TRBV6-3 | CAIKPGTSGIVSGVTYEQYF
TRBV19 | CASSILPPGQPQHF
TRBV15 | CATREYGGNQPQHF
TRBV2 | CASSEWVENTEAFF
TRBV19 | CASTLGASHQPQHF
TRBV5-4 | CASSFRDGNYGYTF
TRBV20-1 | CSATRPDSGTDTQYF
TRBV28 | CASLTGRRNYGYTF
TRBV24-1 | CATSAPGNQPQHF